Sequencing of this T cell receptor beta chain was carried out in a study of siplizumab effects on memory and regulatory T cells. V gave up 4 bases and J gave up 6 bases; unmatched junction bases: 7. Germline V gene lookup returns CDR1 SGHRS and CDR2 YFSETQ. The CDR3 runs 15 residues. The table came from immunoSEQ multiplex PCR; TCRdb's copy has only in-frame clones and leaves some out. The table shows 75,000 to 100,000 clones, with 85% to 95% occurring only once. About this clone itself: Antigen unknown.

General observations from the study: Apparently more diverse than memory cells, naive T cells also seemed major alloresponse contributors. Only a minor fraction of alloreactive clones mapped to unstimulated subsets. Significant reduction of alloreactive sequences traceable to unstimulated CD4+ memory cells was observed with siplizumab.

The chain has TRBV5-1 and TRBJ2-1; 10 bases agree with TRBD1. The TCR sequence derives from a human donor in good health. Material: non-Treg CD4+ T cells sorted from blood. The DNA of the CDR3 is TGCGCCAGCAGCAAAAGACAGGGGGCGGCCAATGAGCAGTTCTTC. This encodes CASSKRQGAANEQFF.